This T cell receptor beta chain was documented in a study of naive and memory T cell subsets. The J segment lost 3 bases and the V segment lost 4 bases, leaving 2 bases of the junction unmatched. This CDR3 contains 13 residues. CDR1 is SGHRS, CDR2 YFSETQ, per germline. This clonotype has more than one count but fewer than ten. Its antigen remains unidentified. Whole blood, 2 to 2.5 ml, came from adult healthy volunteers. Unsorted total RNA, 1 to 1000 ng, was DNase treated before reverse transcription. Overall study results and limits: TCR transcript changes with activation or differentiation may affect this RNA method.

Reverse transcription of blood and skin TCR RNA was primed at alpha and beta constant regions. Amplification of ligated cDNA took four PCR rounds with SP2 and nested alpha and beta constant primers. Using its own MiXCR run on the 5' RACE reads, TCRdb lists one record per CDR3 protein. The data hold approximately 27,000 distinct CDR3 sequences, with around a quarter observed a single time. This TCR derives from a female donor in good health. The chain combines TRBV5-1 with TRBJ2-7; 9 positions match TRBD1. For the CDR3, the DNA is TGCGCCAGCAGCCGGGACAGGGACTACGAGCAGTACTTC. Its translation: CASSRDRDYEQYF.